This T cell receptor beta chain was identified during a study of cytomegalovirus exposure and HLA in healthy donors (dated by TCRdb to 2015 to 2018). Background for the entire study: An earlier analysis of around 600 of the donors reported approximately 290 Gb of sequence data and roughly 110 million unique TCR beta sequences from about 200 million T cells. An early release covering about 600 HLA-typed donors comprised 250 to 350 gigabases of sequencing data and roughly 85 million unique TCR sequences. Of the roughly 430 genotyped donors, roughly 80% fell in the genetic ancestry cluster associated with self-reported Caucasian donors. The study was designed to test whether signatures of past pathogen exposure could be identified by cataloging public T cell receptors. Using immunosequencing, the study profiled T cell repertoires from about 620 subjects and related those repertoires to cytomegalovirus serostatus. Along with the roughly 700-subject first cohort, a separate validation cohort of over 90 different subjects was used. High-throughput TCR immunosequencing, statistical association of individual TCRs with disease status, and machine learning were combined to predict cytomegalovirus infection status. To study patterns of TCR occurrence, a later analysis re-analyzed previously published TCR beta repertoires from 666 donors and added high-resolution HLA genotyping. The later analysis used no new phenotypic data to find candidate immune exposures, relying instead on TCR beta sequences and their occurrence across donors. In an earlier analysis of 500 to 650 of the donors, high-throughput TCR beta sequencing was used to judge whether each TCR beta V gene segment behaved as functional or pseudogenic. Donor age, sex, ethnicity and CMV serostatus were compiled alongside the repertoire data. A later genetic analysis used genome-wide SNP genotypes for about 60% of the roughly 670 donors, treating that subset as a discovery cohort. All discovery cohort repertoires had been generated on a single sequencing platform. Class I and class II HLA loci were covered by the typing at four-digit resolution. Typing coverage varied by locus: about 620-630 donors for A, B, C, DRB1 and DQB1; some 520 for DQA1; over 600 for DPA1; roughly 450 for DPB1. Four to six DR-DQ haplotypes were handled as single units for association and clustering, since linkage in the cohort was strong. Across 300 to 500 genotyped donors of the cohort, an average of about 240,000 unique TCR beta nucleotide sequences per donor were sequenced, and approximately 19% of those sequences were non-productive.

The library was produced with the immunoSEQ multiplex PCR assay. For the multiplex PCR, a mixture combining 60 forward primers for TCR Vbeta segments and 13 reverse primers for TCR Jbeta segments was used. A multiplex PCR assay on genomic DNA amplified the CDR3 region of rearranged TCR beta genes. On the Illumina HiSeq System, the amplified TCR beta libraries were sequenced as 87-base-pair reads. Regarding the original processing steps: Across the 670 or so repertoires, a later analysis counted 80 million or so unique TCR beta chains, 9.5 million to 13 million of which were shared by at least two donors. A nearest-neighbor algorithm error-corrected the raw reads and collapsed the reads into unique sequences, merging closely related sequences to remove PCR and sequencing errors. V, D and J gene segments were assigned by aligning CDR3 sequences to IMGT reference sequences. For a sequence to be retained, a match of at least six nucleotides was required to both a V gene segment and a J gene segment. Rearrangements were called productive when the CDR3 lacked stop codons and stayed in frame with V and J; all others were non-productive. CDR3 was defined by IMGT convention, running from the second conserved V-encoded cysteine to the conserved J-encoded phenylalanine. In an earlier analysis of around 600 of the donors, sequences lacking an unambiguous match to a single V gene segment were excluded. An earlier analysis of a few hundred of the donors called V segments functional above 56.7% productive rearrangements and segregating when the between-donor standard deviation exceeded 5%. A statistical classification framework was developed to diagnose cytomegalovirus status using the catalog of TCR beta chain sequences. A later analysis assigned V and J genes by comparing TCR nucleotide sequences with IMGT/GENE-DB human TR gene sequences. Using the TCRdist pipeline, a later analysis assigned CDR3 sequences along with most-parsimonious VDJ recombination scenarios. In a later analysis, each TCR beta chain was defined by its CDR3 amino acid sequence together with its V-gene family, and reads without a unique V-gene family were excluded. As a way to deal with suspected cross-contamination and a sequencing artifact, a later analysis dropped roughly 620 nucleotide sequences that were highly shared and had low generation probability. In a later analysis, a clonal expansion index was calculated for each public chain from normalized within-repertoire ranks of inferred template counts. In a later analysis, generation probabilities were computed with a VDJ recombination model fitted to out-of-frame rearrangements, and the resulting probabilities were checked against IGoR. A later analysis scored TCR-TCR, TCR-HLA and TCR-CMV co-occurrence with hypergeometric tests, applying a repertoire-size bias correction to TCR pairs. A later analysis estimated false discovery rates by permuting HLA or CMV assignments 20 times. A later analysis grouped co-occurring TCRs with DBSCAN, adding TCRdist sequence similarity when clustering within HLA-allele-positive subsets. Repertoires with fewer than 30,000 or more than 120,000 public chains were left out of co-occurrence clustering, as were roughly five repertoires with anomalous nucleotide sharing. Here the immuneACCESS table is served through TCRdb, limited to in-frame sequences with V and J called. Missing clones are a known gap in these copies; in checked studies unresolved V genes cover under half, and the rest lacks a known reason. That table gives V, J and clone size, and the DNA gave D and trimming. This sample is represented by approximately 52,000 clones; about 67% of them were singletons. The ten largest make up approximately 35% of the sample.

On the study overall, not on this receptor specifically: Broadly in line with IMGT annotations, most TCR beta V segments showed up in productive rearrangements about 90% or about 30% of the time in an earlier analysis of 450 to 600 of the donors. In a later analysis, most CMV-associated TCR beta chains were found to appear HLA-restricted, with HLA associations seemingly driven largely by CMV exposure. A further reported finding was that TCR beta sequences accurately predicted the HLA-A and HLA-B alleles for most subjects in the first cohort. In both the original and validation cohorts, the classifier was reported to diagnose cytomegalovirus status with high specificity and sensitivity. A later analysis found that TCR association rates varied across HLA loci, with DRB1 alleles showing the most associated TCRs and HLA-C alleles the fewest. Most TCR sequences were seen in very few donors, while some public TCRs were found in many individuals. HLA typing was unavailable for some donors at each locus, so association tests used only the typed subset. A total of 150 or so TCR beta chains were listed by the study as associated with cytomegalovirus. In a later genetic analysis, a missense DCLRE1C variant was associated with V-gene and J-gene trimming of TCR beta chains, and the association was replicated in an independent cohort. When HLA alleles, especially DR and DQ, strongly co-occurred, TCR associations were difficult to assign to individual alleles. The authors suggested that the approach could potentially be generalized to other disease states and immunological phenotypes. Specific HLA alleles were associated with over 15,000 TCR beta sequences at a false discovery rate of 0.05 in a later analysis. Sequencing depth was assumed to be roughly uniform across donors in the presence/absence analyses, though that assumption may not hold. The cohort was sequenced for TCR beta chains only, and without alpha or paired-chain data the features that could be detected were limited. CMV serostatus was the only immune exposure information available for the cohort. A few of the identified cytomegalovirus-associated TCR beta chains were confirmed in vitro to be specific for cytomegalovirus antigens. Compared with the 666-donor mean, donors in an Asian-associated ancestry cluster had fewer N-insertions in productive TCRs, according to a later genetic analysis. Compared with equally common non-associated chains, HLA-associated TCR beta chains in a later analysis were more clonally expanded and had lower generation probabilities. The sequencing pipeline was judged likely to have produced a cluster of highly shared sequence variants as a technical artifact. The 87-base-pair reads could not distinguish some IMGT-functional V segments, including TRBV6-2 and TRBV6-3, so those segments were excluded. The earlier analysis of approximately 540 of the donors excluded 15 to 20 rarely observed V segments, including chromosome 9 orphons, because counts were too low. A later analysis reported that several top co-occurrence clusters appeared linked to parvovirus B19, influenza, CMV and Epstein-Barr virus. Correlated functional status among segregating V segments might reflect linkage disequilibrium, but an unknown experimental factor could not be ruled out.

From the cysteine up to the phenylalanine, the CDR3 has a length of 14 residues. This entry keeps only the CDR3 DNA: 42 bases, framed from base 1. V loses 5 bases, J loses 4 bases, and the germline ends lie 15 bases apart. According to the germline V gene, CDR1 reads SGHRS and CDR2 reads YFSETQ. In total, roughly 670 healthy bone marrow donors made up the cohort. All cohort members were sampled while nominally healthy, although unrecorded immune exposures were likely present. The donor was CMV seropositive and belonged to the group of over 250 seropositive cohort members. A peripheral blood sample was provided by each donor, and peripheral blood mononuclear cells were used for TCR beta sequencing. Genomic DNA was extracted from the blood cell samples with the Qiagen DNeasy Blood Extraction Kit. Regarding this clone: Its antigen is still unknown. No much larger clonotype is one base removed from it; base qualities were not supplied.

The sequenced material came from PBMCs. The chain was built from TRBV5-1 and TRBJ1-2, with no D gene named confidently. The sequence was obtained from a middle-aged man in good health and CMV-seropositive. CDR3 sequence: CASRDGEGGYGYTF. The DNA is TGCGCCAGCAGGGATGGGGAGGGCGGCTATGGCTACACCTTC.